This TCR beta chain comes out of a study of beta chain features in type 1 diabetes. Whole-study findings and limits: Patients with type 1 diabetes carried fewer insertions and had more deletions at their VDJ junctions. Relative to healthy donors, patients appeared to have naive, central memory and Treg TCRB repertoires that were more similar.

V lost 4 bases, J lost 0 bases, and 5 bases lay in between. Germline CDR1 SGHRS, CDR2 YFSETQ. The CDR3 runs 14 residues. Each sorted fraction was over 95% pure. There are a few counts of this clone. Its antigen is not known. The study reverse transcribed the entire isolated RNA, so it sequenced expressed TCRB transcripts. Sequencing used immunoSEQ multiplex PCR; TCRdb keeps in-frame clones, though not all of them. The sample has hundreds of thousands of clones; about 30% are singletons. This receptor was obtained from a man aged 18-30 years in good health. V and J are TRBV5-1 and TRBJ2-6; D is uncertain. Sequences were obtained from naive CD4+ T cells from blood. CDR3 sequence reads: CASSPNSGANVLTF. The CDR3 DNA sequence: TGCGCCAGCAGCCCAAACTCTGGGGCCAACGTCCTGACTTTC.